This is a list of T cell receptor beta chains from one sample in a study of T cells in Graves' hyperthyroidism and ophthalmopathy. A single record per CDR3 protein comes from TCRdb applying MiXCR to the multiplex PCR reads. The data contain around 390,000 distinct CDR3 sequences, roughly 15% of them singletons. The sequencing input was blood. All receptors come from a woman aged 25-40 years with Graves' ophthalmopathy. Each CDR3 is given with its conserved first and last residue. A D gene is named only where the DNA matches it firmly. The size field is filled for only some rows; it gives once, few, many or a size class.

>-|-|TRBJ2-5|TRBV6-1
TGTGCCAGCAGTGAAGCCGGTTGGGAGACCCAGTACTTC
CASSEAGWETQYF
>-|TRBD1|TRBJ2-7|TRBV9
TGTGCCAGCAGCGGGGGAATTGAGGGGGCCGTGTACGAGCAGTACTTC
CASSGGIEGAVYEQYF
>-|-|TRBJ1-2|TRBV4-1
TGCGCCAGCAGCCACAAGCAGGGCCAGGGAAATGGCTACACCTTC
CASSHKQGQGNGYTF
>many|-|TRBJ2-7|TRBV3-1
TGTGCCAGCAGCCAAGAACCAGGGCCGGGGGAGCAGTACTTC
CASSQEPGPGEQYF
>-|TRBD1|TRBJ2-3|TRBV20-1
TGCAGTGCTAGAGATTCGGGACAGGGGTTGGCAGATACGCAGTATTTT
CSARDSGQGLADTQYF
>-|TRBD2|TRBJ2-3|TRBV9
TGTGCCAGCAGCGTGAGCCTAGCGGGGGGGCCTGATACGCAGTATTTT
CASSVSLAGGPDTQYF
>many|-|TRBJ1-5|TRBV20-1
TGCAGTGCTAGAAATCTTGCGTCACAAAATCAGCCCCAGCATTTT
CSARNLASQNQPQHF
>few|-|TRBJ2-5|TRBV12-5
TGTGCTAGTGGTCCCGAAGGGGCTTACGAGACCCAGTACTTC
CASGPEGAYETQYF
>many|-|TRBJ1-2|TRBV5-5
TGTGCCAGCAGCTTGCTTGGCCCTGGGACCCAAGTTGACTATGGCTACACCTTC
CASSLLGPGTQVDYGYTF
>-|TRBD1|TRBJ1-1|TRBV28
TGTGCCAGCAGACTTCCGGGACAGGGAAAGAACACTGAAGCTTTCTTT
CASRLPGQGKNTEAFF
>many|-|TRBJ2-2|TRBV20-1
TGCAGTGCTAGGTTATCCGGGGAGCTGTTTTTT
CSARLSGELFF
>many|-|TRBJ2-7|TRBV10-1
TGCGCCAGCAGTCCTGGACAGAGGAACGAGCAGTACTTC
CASSPGQRNEQYF
>many|-|TRBJ2-3|TRBV9
TGTGCCAGCAGCGTAGTCGGGGTAGTCACAGATACGCAGTATTTT
CASSVVGVVTDTQYF
>many|-|TRBJ1-1|TRBV20-1
TGCAGTGCAAGCATAGGACACCTGAACACTGAAGCTTTCTTT
CSASIGHLNTEAFF
>many|-|TRBJ2-7|TRBV20-1
TGCAGTGCTGCTGGGCCTTCCCTGGGAAACGAGCAGTACTTC
CSAAGPSLGNEQYF
>many|TRBD1|TRBJ1-4|TRBV28
TGTGCCAGCAGTTTCACAACGACAGGGGGCCCTGAAAAACTGTTTTTT
CASSFTTTGGPEKLFF
>many|-|TRBJ1-5|TRBV4-1
TGCGCCAGCAGCTCACGGGACAGCAATCAGCCCCAGCATTTT
CASSSRDSNQPQHF
>few|-|TRBJ1-1|TRBV28
TGTGCCAGCAGTTTCGGAGTGGACACTGAAGCTTTCTTT
CASSFGVDTEAFF
>many|-|TRBJ1-2|TRBV6-2/TRBV6-3
TGTGCCAGCACCAACGGAGTTGCGTTCTATGGCTACACCTTC
CASTNGVAFYGYTF
>few|TRBD1|TRBJ2-3|TRBV19
TGTGCCAGTAGGGGACAGGGGGAGTCAGATACGCAGTATTTT
CASRGQGESDTQYF
>many|-|TRBJ2-7|TRBV20-1
TGCAGTGCTAGAGTGGGAGGGGGAGAACGGTTTTACGAGCAGTACTTC
CSARVGGGERFYEQYF
>-|-|TRBJ1-1|TRBV24-1
TGTGCCACCAGTGATCGAATTGGAACTGAAGCTTTCTTT
CATSDRIGTEAFF
>medium-sized|TRBD1|TRBJ2-3|TRBV14
TGTGCCAGCAGCCAAGATCGACAGGGCAACACAGATACGCAGTATTTT
CASSQDRQGNTDTQYF